This T cell receptor (beta chain) was sequenced in a study of beta chain features in type 1 diabetes. Study as a whole: Summed over all samples, the examined sorted cells came to more than 85 million.

Expressed TCRB transcripts got sequenced, as all isolated RNA was reverse transcribed. TCRdb's copy holds only in-frame clones and misses some; the assay was immunoSEQ multiplex PCR. The data hold about 700,000 clones, with roughly 12% observed a single time. Only one heparinised blood draw was taken per donor, and its volume averaged around 100 mL. Staining for CD45RO/CCR7/CD25/CD127/CD95/CD27 allowed sorting of CD4+ naive, central memory, regulatory and stem cell-like memory cells. Findings and caveats of the study: For Type 1 diabetes patients, all four CD4+ subsets carried TCRB CDR3s that were moderately but significantly shorter. Insertions at VDJ junctions were less frequent in type 1 diabetes patients. These patients also deleted more nucleotides at the same junctions.

This clone showed up just a few times. The antigen is not known. Sequencing used naive CD4+ T cells from blood. This clonotype was sampled from a man younger than 30 with type 1 diabetes.

CDR3 residues: CASSGPGGNSPLHF. Written as DNA, the CDR3 is TGTGCCAGCAGTGGACCCGGTGGTAATTCACCCCTCCACTTT. The rearrangement links TRBV6-6 to TRBJ1-6; D not resolved. The CDR3 consists of 14 residues. The V gene lost 5 bases and the J gene lost 6 bases, with 11 bases spanning the gap. Germline V lookup: CDR1 MNHNY, CDR2 SVGAGI (reference sequence).